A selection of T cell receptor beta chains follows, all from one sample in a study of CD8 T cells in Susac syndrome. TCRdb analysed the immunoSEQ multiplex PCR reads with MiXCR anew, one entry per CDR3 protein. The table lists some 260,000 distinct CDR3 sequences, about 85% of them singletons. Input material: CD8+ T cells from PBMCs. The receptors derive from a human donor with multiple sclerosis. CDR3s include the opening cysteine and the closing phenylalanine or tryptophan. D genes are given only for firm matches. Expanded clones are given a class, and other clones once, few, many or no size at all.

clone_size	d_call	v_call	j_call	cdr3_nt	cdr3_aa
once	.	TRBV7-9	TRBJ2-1	TGTGCCAGCAGCTCGACCGGGACGCGAGCATCTGAGCAGTTCTTC	CASSSTGTRASEQFF
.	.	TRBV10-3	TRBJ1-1	TGTGCCATCAGTGAGGCGATGAAAGAAGCTTTCTTT	CAISEAMKEAFF
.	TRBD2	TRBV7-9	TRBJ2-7	TGTGCCAGCAGCACCCCCTTCTTGCGGACTAGCGGGACGTACGAGCAGTACTTC	CASSTPFLRTSGTYEQYF
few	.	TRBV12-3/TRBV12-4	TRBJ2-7	TGTGCCAGCAGTCAAATCGCGGGGACCTACGAGCAGTACTTC	CASSQIAGTYEQYF
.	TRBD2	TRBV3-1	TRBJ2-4	TGTGCCAGCAGCCCCCCGAGAGTAAGCGGGAGGAAAAACATTCAGTACTTC	CASSPPRVSGRKNIQYF
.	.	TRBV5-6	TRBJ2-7	TGTGCCAGCAGCTTGGTCTCGGGAAACGAGCAGTACTTC	CASSLVSGNEQYF
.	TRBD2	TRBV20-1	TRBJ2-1	TGCAGTGCTAGAGATTTAGGACTAGCGGGCAATGAGCAGTTCTTC	CSARDLGLAGNEQFF
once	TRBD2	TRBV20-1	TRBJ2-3	TGCAGTGCGGCGGGAGAACCAGATACGCAGTATTTT	CSAAGEPDTQYF
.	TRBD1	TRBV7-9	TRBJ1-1	TGTGCCAGCAGGACCGGGACAGGGAACACTGAAGCTTTCTTT	CASRTGTGNTEAFF
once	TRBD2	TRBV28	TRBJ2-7	TGTGCCAGCAGTCGACCTAGCGGGAGAATATTCGGGTACGAGCAGTACTTC	CASSRPSGRIFGYEQYF